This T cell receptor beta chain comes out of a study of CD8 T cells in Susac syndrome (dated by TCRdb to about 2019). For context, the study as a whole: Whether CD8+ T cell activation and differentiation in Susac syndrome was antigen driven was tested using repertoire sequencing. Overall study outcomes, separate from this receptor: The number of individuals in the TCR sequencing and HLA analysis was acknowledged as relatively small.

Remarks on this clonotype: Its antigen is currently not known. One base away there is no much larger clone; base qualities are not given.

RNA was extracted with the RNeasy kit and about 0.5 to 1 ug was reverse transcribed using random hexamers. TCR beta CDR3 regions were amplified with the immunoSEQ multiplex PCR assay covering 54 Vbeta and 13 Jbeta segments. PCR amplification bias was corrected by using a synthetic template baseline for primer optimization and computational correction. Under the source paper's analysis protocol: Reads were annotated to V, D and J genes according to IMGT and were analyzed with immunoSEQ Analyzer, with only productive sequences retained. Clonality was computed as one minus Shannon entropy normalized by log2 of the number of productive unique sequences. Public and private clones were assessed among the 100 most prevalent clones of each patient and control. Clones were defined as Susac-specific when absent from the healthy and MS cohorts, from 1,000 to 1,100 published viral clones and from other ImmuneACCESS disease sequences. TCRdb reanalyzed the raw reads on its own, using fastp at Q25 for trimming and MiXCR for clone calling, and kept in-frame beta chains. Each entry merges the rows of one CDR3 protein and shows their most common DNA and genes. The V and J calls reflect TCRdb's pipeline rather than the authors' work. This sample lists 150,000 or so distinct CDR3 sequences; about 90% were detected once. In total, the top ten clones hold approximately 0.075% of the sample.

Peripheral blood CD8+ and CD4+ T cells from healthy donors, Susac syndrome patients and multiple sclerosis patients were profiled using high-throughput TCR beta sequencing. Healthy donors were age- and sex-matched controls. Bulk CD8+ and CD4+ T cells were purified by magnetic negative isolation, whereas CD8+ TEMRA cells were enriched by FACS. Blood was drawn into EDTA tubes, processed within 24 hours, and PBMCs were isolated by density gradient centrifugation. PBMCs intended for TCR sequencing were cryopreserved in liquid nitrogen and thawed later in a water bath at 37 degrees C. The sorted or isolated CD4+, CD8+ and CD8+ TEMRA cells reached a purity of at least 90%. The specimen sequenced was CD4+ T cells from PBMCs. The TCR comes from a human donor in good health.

The sequenced DNA: TGTGCCAGCAGCCAAGTAGGCCGGTATAATGAAAAACTGTTTTTT. It is translated as CASSQVGRYNEKLFF. The V gene is TRBV14 and the J gene is TRBJ1-4, with the D gene too uncertain to name. The CDR3 has 15 amino acids, counting the end cysteine and phenylalanine. CDR3 DNA is the only sequence kept; it has 45 bases, read in frame from the first base. CDR1 and CDR2 are read off the germline V gene as SGHDN and FVKESK. The V and J ends are trimmed by 1 base and 4 bases, leaving 10 bases between them.